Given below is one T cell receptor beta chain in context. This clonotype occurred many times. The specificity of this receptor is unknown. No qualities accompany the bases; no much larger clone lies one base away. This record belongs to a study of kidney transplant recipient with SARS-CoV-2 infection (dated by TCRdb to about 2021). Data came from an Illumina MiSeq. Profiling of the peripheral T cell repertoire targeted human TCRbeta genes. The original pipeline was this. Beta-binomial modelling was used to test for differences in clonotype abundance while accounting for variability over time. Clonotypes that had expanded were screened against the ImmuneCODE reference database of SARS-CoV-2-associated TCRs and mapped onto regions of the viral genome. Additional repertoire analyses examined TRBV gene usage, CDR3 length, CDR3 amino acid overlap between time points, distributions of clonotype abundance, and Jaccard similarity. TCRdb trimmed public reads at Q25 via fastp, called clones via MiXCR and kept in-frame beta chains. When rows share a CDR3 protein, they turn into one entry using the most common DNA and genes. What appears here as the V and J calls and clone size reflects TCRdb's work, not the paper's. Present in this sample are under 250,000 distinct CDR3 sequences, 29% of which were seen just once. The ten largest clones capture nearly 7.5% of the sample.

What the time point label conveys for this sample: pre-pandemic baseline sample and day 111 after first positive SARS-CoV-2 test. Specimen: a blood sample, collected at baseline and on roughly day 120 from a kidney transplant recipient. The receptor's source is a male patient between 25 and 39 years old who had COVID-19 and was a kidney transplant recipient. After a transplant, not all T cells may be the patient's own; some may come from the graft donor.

The DNA reads TGTGCCAGCGAGGATGGCGTACCAGGAAAGACCTATGGCTACACCTTC. Translated, this is CASEDGVPGKTYGYTF. The sequence joins TRBV5-4 to TRBJ1-2; too little of a D gene remains to name it. The CDR3 sequence holds 16 residues, the cysteine and phenylalanine included. Just the 48-base CDR3 DNA is kept, in frame starting at base 1. Via the germline V gene (reference sequence), CDR1 is SGHNT and CDR2 YYREEE. V loses 7 bases, J loses 4 bases, and the germline ends lie 23 bases apart.